The clone carrying this T cell receptor beta chain was picked up many times. Its antigen is undetermined. The data stem from a study of T cells in Graves' hyperthyroidism and ophthalmopathy. Regions amplified from RNA transcripts were the TCR beta CDR3 regions. When the TCR CDR3 underwent first-round RT-PCR, the HTBI primer set was used. TCRdb called the multiplex PCR reads again in MiXCR, with one record for every CDR3 protein. The data show 400,000 to 550,000 distinct CDR3 sequences, 13% to 15% seen once. Study observations and caveats: Blood held most thyroid clonotypes expanded above 0.001 frequency. By a 13 V-J model, ophthalmopathy was set apart from stable hyperthyroidism.

The clonotype originates from a woman in her late teens or twenties with Graves' hyperthyroidism. The sample taken for sequencing was blood.

The CDR3 DNA is TGTGCCAGCACCACGATGCGAAGTGTAGGCGAGCAGTACTTC. Amino acid sequence: CASTTMRSVGEQYF. The V and J genes are TRBV2 and TRBJ2-7; no reliable D call. The CDR3 loop spans 14 amino acids. CDR1 and CDR2 from the germline V gene are SNHLY and FYNNEI. With 7 bases removed from V and 6 bases from J, the gap between germline ends came to 19 bases.